These T cell receptor beta chains were read from a single sample in a study of blood T cell repertoires in COVID-19. Assay: immunoSEQ multiplex PCR; the TCRdb copy retains only in-frame clones and omits some. The sample lists some 200,000 clones, roughly 84% seen once, with about 2.3% in the top ten. Sequencing used peripheral blood. These receptors originate from an older woman with acute or convalescent COVID-19. The CDR3 runs from the conserved cysteine through the conserved F or W. D genes are given only for firm matches. Some rows mark clone size as missing; the rest say once, few, many or name a class of expanded clone.

TRBV7-2,TRBJ1-1,TRBD1,14,.,CASSPGQGNTEAFF,TGTGCCAGCAGCCCCGGACAGGGGAACACTGAAGCTTTCTTT
TRBV15,TRBJ2-2,TRBD1,15,.,CATSRTGENTGELFF,TGTGCCACCAGCAGGACAGGGGAGAACACCGGGGAGCTGTTTTTT
TRBV4-1,TRBJ1-4,.,15,.,CASSQEGGGREKLFF,TGCGCCAGCAGCCAAGAAGGGGGAGGGAGGGAAAAACTGTTTTTT
TRBV10-3,TRBJ2-2,TRBD1,13,.,CAARTGGTGELFF,TGTGCCGCGCGGACAGGGGGAACCGGGGAGCTGTTTTTT
TRBV6-1,TRBJ1-4,TRBD1,15,.,CASSELGRGSEKLFF,TGTGCCAGCAGTGAACTGGGCAGGGGGTCTGAAAAACTGTTTTTT
TRBV19,TRBJ1-5,TRBD1,14,few,CASKGTDRGQPQHF,TGTGCCAGTAAAGGGACAGACCGTGGACAGCCCCAGCATTTT
TRBV7-3,TRBJ2-1,.,14,.,CASSLAPGYNEQFF,TGTGCCAGCAGCTTAGCGCCAGGGTACAATGAGCAGTTCTTC
TRBV2,TRBJ1-4,TRBD1,17,once,CASRLTPSGGLGEKLFF,TGTGCCAGCAGATTAACCCCGTCAGGGGGCTTAGGTGAAAAACTGTTTTTT
TRBV6-5,TRBJ1-3,.,15,.,CASSYGGADGNTIYF,TGTGCCAGCAGTTACGGGGGGGCAGATGGAAACACCATATATTTT
TRBV9,TRBJ1-1,.,14,.,CASSPGHVSTEAFF,TGTGCCAGCAGCCCCGGTCACGTTTCCACTGAAGCTTTCTTT
TRBV7-2,TRBJ2-1,.,15,once,CASSSTSSSYNEQFF,TGTGCCAGCAGCTCGACTTCAAGCTCCTACAATGAGCAGTTCTTC
TRBV5-1,TRBJ1-5,.,19,.,CASSLEQPGHQHQRQPQHF,TGCGCCAGCAGCTTGGAACAGCCCGGCCATCAACATCAACGGCAGCCCCAGCATTTT
TRBV27,TRBJ1-3,.,16,.,CASSLSGRGPGNTIYF,TGTGCCAGCAGTTTGTCGGGGAGAGGCCCTGGAAACACCATATATTTT
TRBV19,TRBJ1-5,.,12,.,CASSNGREPQHF,TGTGCCAGTAGTAACGGCAGGGAGCCCCAGCATTTT
TRBV19,TRBJ2-3,.,11,few,CASSISDTQYF,TGTGCCAGTAGTATCAGTGATACGCAGTATTTT
TRBV7-3,TRBJ2-2,.,16,.,CASSLDPVKNTGELFF,TGTGCCAGCAGCTTAGATCCGGTAAAGAACACCGGGGAGCTGTTTTTT
TRBV6-6,TRBJ2-3,.,16,.,CASTTGRASSTDTQYF,TGTGCCAGCACCACGGGCAGGGCTTCTAGCACAGATACGCAGTATTTT
TRBV2,TRBJ2-1,.,13,.,CASNVAYYNEQFF,TGTGCCAGCAACGTAGCATACTACAATGAGCAGTTCTTC
TRBV5-4,TRBJ2-3,TRBD2,17,.,CASSPGTSGGMTDTQYF,TGTGCCAGCAGCCCCGGGACTAGCGGGGGGATGACAGATACGCAGTATTTT
TRBV5-6,TRBJ2-3,.,14,.,CASSFRQGTDTQYF,TGTGCCAGCAGCTTTCGACAGGGCACAGATACGCAGTATTTT
TRBV6-6,TRBJ1-1,TRBD1,15,.,CASRTGGSPNTEAFF,TGTGCCAGCAGAACAGGGGGCTCTCCGAACACTGAAGCTTTCTTT
TRBV5-6,TRBJ1-2,.,15,.,CASSLGGGANYGYTF,TGTGCCAGCAGCTTAGGAGGGGGGGCTAACTATGGCTACACCTTC
TRBV19,TRBJ1-3,.,18,once,CASPPPGQQPASGNTIYF,TGTGCCAGTCCTCCCCCGGGACAACAACCGGCCTCTGGAAACACCATATATTTT
TRBV19,TRBJ1-1,.,13,.,CASTVMGGTEAFF,TGTGCCAGTACCGTTATGGGAGGGACTGAAGCTTTCTTT
TRBV6-5,TRBJ2-1,TRBD2,14,.,CASIAGGSYNEQFF,TGTGCCAGCATAGCGGGGGGCTCCTACAATGAGCAGTTCTTC
TRBV2,TRBJ2-7,.,13,.,CASRTVRTYEQYF,TGTGCCAGCAGAACAGTTCGAACCTACGAGCAGTACTTC
TRBV30,TRBJ1-2,.,14,.,CAWSPGGANYGYTF,TGTGCCTGGAGTCCTGGGGGCGCTAACTATGGCTACACCTTC
TRBV6-1,TRBJ2-5,TRBD2,17,few,CASGEPGLAGHGETQYF,TGTGCCAGCGGTGAACCGGGACTAGCGGGTCATGGGGAGACCCAGTACTTC
TRBV11-2,TRBJ2-1,.,14,.,CASSLGQVTNEQFF,TGTGCCAGCAGCTTAGGACAGGTCACGAATGAGCAGTTCTTC
TRBV5-1,TRBJ1-1,.,11,.,CASRGNTEAFF,TGCGCCAGCCGGGGAAACACTGAAGCTTTCTTT
TRBV7-3,TRBJ1-1,TRBD1,14,.,CASSLTGGETEAFF,TGTGCCAGCAGCTTGACAGGGGGAGAGACTGAAGCTTTCTTT
TRBV6-2/TRBV6-3,TRBJ1-5,.,14,.,CASSYTGSWQPQHF,TGTGCCAGCAGTTACACAGGGTCTTGGCAGCCCCAGCATTTT